These 11 T cell receptor beta chains originate from one sample sequenced in a study of T cell responses to AZD1222 COVID-19 vaccine. Only in-frame clones appear in the TCRdb table, and some are missing; sequencing was by immunoSEQ multiplex PCR. Of roughly 150,000 clones in the sample, about 90% are singletons; the top ten hold over 8%. Sequences were derived from peripheral blood, sampled 28 days after the second AZD1222 dose. All receptors come from an adult who received the AZD1222 COVID-19 vaccine.

The V gene is TRBV7-2, the J gene TRBJ1-1; D call uncertain. V gave up 5 bases and J gave up 0 bases, with 13 bases separating them. Germline CDR1 reads SGHTA; CDR2 reads FQGNSA. CDR3 length: 15 amino acids. CDR3: CASSLMELMNTEAFF. The CDR3 region has the DNA TGTGCCAGCAGCCTCATGGAGCTCATGAACACTGAAGCTTTCTTT.

This chain uses TRBV6-4 with TRBJ1-1; D may be TRBD1 (5 bases). Between the trimmed V and J ends, which lost 6 bases and 0 bases, there was a span of 8 bases. The CDR3 has 13 amino acids. The germline V gene has CDR1 MRHNA and CDR2 SNTAGT. CDR3 sequence: CASSLQVNTEAFF. Written as DNA, the CDR3 is TGTGCCAGCAGCCTACAGGTGAACACTGAAGCTTTCTTT.

This clone came up once. The chain is built from TRBV7-2 and TRBJ2-1; 7 nucleotides align to TRBD2. Germline V gene data show CDR1 as SGHTA and CDR2 as FQGNSA. The CDR3 is 15 residues long. V lost 3 bases to trimming and J lost 2 bases; unmatched junction nucleotides: 4. The CDR3 coding sequence is TGTGCCAGCAGCTTGAGCGGGATGGCCTACAATGAGCAGTTCTTC. Amino acids: CASSLSGMAYNEQFF.

The V call is TRBV7-9, the J call TRBJ2-1, with TRBD2 matching 8 bases. The germline gives CDR1 SEHNR, CDR2 FQNEAQ (reference sequence). The CDR3 runs 16 residues. J gave up 8 bases and V 4 bases, and 13 bases lay outside the gene matches. CDR3 nucleotides: TGTGCCAGCAGCTCTAAGCGGGGGATCAGAGGCCATGAGCAGTTCTTC. It translates to CASSSKRGIRGHEQFF.

The genes are TRBV28 and TRBJ2-7, with a possible D match to TRBD2 (6 bases). The length of the CDR3 is 14 residues. V lost 6 bases and J lost 2, with 14 bases in between. Germline CDR1 and CDR2: MDHEN and SYDVKM. CDR3: CASRAGRVPYEQYF. CDR3 DNA: TGTGCCAGCAGGGCGGGGCGGGTACCCTACGAGCAGTACTTC.

The rearrangement joins TRBV6-1 to TRBJ1-2, with D possibly being TRBD1 (6 bases). Germline V gene lookup returns CDR1 MNHNS and CDR2 SASEGT. CDR3 size: 15 residues. The germline V and J ends were trimmed by 0 bases and 5 bases, with 13 bases remaining between them. CDR3 protein: CASSEAGADRYGYTF. CDR3 DNA sequence: TGTGCCAGCAGTGAAGCGGGGGCAGACAGATATGGCTACACCTTC.

The genes are TRBV27 and TRBJ2-1; TRBD1 aligns across 11 bases. With 7 bases clipped from V and 2 bases from J, the junction kept 7 bases outside the gene matches. The CDR3 covers 16 residues. Germline V CDR1 and CDR2: MNHEY, SMNVEV (reference sequence). The CDR3 here is CASIKMGQGAYNEQFF. As DNA, the CDR3 is TGTGCCAGCATCAAGATGGGACAGGGGGCCTACAATGAGCAGTTCTTC.

The CDR3 DNA reads TGTGCCAGCAGCTTAGGGGGACTAGCGGGAGGATTCCACAATGAGCAGTTCTTC. It is translated as CASSLGGLAGGFHNEQFF. The chain joins TRBV11-2 to TRBJ2-1; 15 bases are a match to TRBD2. V shed 1 base and J 5 bases; nucleotides not matched to a gene: 6. The CDR3 is 18 amino acids. CDR1 and CDR2 (germline): SGHAT, FQNNGV.

The rearrangement joins TRBV7-2 to TRBJ2-1; 9 bases are a match to TRBD1. This CDR3 spans 14 amino acids. V was pared by 4 bases and J by 7 bases, with 5 bases of the junction left unmatched. CDR1 and CDR2 from the germline V gene are SGHTA and FQGNSA. DNA for the CDR3: TGTGCCAGCAGCTCAGGACAGGGGTTGAATGAGCAGTTCTTC. The encoded protein is CASSSGQGLNEQFF.

This clone was seen once. The chain joins TRBV5-4 to TRBJ2-5, with 15 bases that match TRBD2. The CDR3 contains 16 residues. The germline gives CDR1 SGHNT, CDR2 YYREEE (reference sequence). V shed 0 bases and J 4 bases; nucleotides not matched to a gene: 1. CDR3 DNA: TGTGCCAGCAGCTTGGGGGGACTAGCGGGAGGAGAGACCCAGTACTTC. Translated: CASSLGGLAGGETQYF.

This clone came up once. The rearrangement uses TRBV13 and TRBJ1-1; D not resolved. The V gene lost 5 bases and the J gene lost 3 bases, with 13 bases spanning the gap. Per the germline V gene, CDR1 is PRHDT and CDR2 is FYEKMQ (reference sequence). The CDR3 runs to 14 residues. The CDR3 reads CASSAAERYTEAFF. CDR3 coding DNA: TGTGCCAGCAGCGCCGCGGAGCGGTACACTGAAGCTTTCTTT.